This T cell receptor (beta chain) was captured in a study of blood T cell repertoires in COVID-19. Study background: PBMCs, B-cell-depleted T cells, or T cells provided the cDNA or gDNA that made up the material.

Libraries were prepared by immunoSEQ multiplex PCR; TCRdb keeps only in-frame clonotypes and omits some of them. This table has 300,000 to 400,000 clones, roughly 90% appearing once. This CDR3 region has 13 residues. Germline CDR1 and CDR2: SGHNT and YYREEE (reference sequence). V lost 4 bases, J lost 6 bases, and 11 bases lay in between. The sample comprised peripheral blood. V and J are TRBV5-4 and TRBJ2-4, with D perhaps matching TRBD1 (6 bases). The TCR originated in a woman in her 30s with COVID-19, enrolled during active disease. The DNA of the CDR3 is TGTGCCAGCAGCGAATGGGACACAAACATTCAGTACTTC. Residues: CASSEWDTNIQYF.